The TCR beta chain described here comes from a study of cytomegalovirus exposure and HLA in healthy donors. Overall study context: Earlier sequencing of some 190 million T cells yielded 95 million to 120 million unique TCR beta sequences. The study's findings and limits: A further, later analysis showed that HLA-associated TCR beta chains (compared with equally common others) were more clonally expanded. Among donors in an Asian-associated ancestry cluster, a later analysis reportedly found fewer N-insertions than the approximately 700-donor mean.

With regard to this clone: What it binds is unknown.

The PCR ran on 60 Vbeta and 13 Jbeta primers. Assay used: immunoSEQ multiplex PCR; TCRdb lists only in-frame clones, some missing. The table shows 50,000 to 65,000 clones, with 82% occurring only once. The sequence was obtained from a woman aged 18-35 years in good health and CMV-seronegative. The sequencing input was PBMCs.

In DNA form, the CDR3 reads TGTGCCAGCAGAAATACAGGGCGGGTGCAGTACTTC. It translates to CASRNTGRVQYF. The chain carries TRBV28 and TRBJ2-7; D is possibly TRBD1 (6 bases). Germline V gene data show CDR1 as MDHEN and CDR2 as SYDVKM. CDR3 length: 12 amino acids. V dropped 6 bases and J dropped 9 bases, with 15 bases sitting between them.